The clone carrying this T cell receptor (beta chain) was counted a few times. This sample was taken from a study of blood T cell repertoires in COVID-19. Germline trimming cut 4 bases from V and 4 bases from J; bases unmatched to any gene: 5. The length of the CDR3 is 14 residues. Germline V gives CDR1 MGHRA, CDR2 YSYEKL. Only in-frame clones appear in the TCRdb table, and some are missing; sequencing was by immunoSEQ multiplex PCR. The sample carries 200,000 to 300,000 clones, around 90% recorded once. The sample consisted of peripheral blood. The TCR comes from a person under 35 with COVID-19, enrolled during active disease. The chain carries TRBV4-1 and TRBJ2-7, with TRBD1 identical over 9 bases. This chain's CDR3 is CASSPLDRGYEQYF. In nucleotides, the CDR3 is TGCGCCAGCAGCCCCCTCGACAGGGGGTACGAGCAGTACTTC.